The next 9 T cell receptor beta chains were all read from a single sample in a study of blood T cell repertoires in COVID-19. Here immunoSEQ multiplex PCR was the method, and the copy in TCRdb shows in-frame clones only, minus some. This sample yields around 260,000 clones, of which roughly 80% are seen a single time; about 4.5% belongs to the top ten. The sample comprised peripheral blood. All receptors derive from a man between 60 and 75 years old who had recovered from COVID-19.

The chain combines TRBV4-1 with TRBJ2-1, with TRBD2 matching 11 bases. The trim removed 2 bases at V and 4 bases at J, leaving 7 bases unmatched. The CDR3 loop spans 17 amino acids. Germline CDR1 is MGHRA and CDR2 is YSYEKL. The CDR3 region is CASSQTTSGGPYNEQFF. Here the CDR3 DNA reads TGCGCCAGCAGCCAAACCACTAGCGGGGGACCATACAATGAGCAGTTCTTC.

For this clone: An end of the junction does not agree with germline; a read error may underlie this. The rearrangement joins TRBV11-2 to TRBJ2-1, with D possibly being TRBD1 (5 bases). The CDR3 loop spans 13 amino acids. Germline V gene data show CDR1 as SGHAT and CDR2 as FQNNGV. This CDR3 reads CASSLRQGSQGVF. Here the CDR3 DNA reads TGTGCCAGCAGCTTAAGGCAGGGATCACAAGGAGTCTTC.

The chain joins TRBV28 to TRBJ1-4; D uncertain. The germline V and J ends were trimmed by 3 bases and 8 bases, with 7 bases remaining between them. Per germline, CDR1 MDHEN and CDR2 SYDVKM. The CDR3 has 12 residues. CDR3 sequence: CASSFNLEKLFF. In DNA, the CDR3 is TGTGCCAGCAGTTTCAACCTAGAAAAACTGTTTTTT.

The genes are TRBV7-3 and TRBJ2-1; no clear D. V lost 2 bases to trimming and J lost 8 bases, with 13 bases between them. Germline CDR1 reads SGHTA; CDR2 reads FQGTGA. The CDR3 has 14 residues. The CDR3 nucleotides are TGTGCCAGCAGCTTAGCGGTACGGCATGATGAGCAGTTCTTC. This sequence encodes CASSLAVRHDEQFF.

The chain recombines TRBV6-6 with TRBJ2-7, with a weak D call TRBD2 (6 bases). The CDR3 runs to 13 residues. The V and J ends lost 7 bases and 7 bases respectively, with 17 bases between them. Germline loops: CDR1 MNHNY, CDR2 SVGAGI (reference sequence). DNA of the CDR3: TGTGCCAGCATGGGCCCTGGCCGGGGGGAGCAGTACTTC. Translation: CASMGPGRGEQYF.

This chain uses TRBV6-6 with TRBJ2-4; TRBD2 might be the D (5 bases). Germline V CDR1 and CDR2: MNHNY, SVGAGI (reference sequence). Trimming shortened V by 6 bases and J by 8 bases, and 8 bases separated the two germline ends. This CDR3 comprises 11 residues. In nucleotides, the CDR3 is TGTGCCAGCAGCGGACTGGACATTCAGTACTTC. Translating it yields CASSGLDIQYF.

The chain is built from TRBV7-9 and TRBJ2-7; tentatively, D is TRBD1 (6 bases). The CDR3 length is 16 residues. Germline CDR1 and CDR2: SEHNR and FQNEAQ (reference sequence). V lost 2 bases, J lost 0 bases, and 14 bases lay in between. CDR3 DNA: TGTGCCAGCAGCTTATTCGTGGGGGCCAGCTCCTACGAGCAGTACTTC. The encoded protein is CASSLFVGASSYEQYF.

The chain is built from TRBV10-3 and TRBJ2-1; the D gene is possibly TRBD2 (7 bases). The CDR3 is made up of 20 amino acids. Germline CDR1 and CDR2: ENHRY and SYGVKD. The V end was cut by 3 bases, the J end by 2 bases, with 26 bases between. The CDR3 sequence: CAISDLLRARGHGAYNEQFF. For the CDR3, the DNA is TGTGCCATCAGTGATTTGCTTCGTGCGCGGGGGCACGGAGCCTACAATGAGCAGTTCTTC.

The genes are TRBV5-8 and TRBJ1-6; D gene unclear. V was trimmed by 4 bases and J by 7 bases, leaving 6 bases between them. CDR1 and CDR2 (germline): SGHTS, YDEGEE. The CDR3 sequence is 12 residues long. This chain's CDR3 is CASSPGNSPLHF. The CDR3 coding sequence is TGTGCCAGCAGCCCGGGGAATTCACCCCTCCACTTT.